One sample yielded the 7 T cell receptor beta chains listed below, sequenced in a study of cytomegalovirus exposure and HLA in healthy donors. PCR used 60 Vbeta primers and 13 Jbeta primers. Here immunoSEQ multiplex PCR was the method, and the copy in TCRdb shows in-frame clones only, minus some. This table holds 80,000 to 100,000 clones, about 67% found once. The sequencing input was PBMCs. Source of these receptors: a woman younger than 35 in good health and CMV-seropositive.

The chain recombines TRBV30 with TRBJ2-7, with D possibly being TRBD1 (6 bases). V was clipped by 1 base and J by 4 bases, with 8 bases between them. The CDR3 extends over 12 amino acids. Germline V lookup: CDR1 GTSNPN, CDR2 SVGIG (reference sequence). This chain's CDR3 is CAWSEQGYEQYF. The CDR3 DNA follows: TGTGCCTGGAGTGAACAGGGATACGAGCAGTACTTC. The whole variable domain, filled in from reference TRBV30 and TRBJ2-7, reads SQTIHQWPATLVQPVGSPLSLECTVEGTSNPNLYWYRQAAGRGLQLLFYSVGIGQISSEVPQNLSASRPQDRQFILSSKKLLLSDSGFYLCAWSEQGYEQYFGPGTRLTVT.

The chain carries TRBV21-1 and TRBJ2-7; the table assigns TRBD1, which was not confirmed against the DNA. TRBV21-1 is labeled a pseudogene. The length of the CDR3 is 16 residues. DNA for the CDR3: TGTGCCAGCAGCAAGTTGGTCAGGGGGGCGCCCTACGAGCAGTACTTC. Translated, it gives CASSKLVRGAPYEQYF.

V and J are TRBV11-2 and TRBJ2-3, with D unresolved. CDR1 SGHAT and CDR2 FQNNGV come from the germline V gene. The CDR3 spans 15 residues. V gave up 0 bases and J gave up 5 bases, with 12 bases separating them. The CDR3 is CASSLDRYSLDTQYF. For the CDR3, the DNA is TGTGCCAGCAGCTTAGATCGGTACTCGTTAGATACGCAGTATTTT.

The gene calls are TRBV7-8 and TRBJ2-3, with 8 bases that match TRBD2. Germline V CDR1 and CDR2: SGHVS, FQNEAQ. Trimming took 5 bases from V and 1 from J; bases not matched to a gene: 11. There are 17 residues in the CDR3. This CDR3 reads CASSQGGGPSGTDTQYF. CDR3 coding DNA: TGTGCCAGCAGCCAGGGCGGGGGGCCAAGTGGCACAGATACGCAGTATTTT.

The chain recombines TRBV6-1 with TRBJ2-3; 8 positions agree with TRBD2. This CDR3 has 16 residues. Germline V gene lookup returns CDR1 MNHNS and CDR2 SASEGT. V lost 2 bases and J lost 3; bases outside the gene matches: 7. The CDR3 coding sequence is TGTGCCAGCAGTGAATGGGCCGGGGGGGCGACAGATACGCAGTATTTT. As protein: CASSEWAGGATDTQYF.

The table lists this clone with a count of one. The chain links TRBV5-1 to TRBJ2-1; TRBD2 might be the D (6 bases). Per germline, CDR1 SGHRS and CDR2 YFSETQ. The CDR3 totals 16 residues. Trimming took 4 bases from V and 1 from J, leaving 15 bases between them. The chain's CDR3 is CASSGGSGVSYNEQFF. The CDR3 DNA is TGCGCCAGCAGCGGTGGTTCGGGGGTATCCTACAATGAGCAGTTCTTC.

J is TRBJ2-3 and V is TRBV4-3; D is possibly TRBD2 (6 bases). This CDR3 region has 16 residues. With 3 bases removed from V and 6 bases from J, the gap between germline ends came to 19 bases. Germline CDR1 is LGHNA and CDR2 is YSLEER. The CDR3 DNA follows: TGCGCCAGCAGCCAGACCGGACTACCAGCGTCGGATACGCAGTATTTT. It yields the protein CASSQTGLPASDTQYF.